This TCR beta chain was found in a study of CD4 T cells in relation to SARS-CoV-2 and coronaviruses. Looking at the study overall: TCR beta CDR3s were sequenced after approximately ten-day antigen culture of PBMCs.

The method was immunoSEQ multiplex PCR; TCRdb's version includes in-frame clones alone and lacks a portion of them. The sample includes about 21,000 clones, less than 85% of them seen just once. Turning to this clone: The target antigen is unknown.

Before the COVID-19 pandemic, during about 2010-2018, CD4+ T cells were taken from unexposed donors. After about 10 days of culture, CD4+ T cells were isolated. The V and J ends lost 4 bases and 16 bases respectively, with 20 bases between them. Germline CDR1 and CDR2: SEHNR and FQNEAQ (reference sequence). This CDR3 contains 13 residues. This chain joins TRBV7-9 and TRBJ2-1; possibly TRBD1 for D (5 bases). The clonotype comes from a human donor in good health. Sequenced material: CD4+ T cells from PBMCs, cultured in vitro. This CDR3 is CASSWGRSGESFF. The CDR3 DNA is TGTGCCAGCAGCTGGGGCCGATCGGGTGAGAGTTTCTTC.